Listed below are T cell receptor beta chains from one sample, sequenced in a study of blood T cell repertoires in COVID-19. This table comes from immunoSEQ multiplex PCR, and its TCRdb copy is limited to in-frame clones, with some not included. Of about 240,000 clones in the sample, more than 75% were seen once. The sequencing input was peripheral blood. Every receptor here comes from an older woman with active or convalescent COVID-19. CDR3s include the opening cysteine and the closing phenylalanine or tryptophan. D genes are given only for firm matches. Only part of the rows carry a size: once, few, many, or a class if the clone is expanded.

d_gene: NA
v_gene: TRBV3-1/TRBV3-2
abundance: NA
j_gene: TRBJ1-2
CDR3aa: CASSQDWQLSFYGYTF
CDR3nt: TGTGCCAGCAGCCAAGACTGGCAGTTATCGTTCTATGGCTACACCTTC

d_gene: TRBD1
v_gene: TRBV27
abundance: NA
j_gene: TRBJ1-2
CDR3aa: CASSWTGTPGYGYTF
CDR3nt: TGTGCCAGCAGTTGGACAGGCACCCCGGGATATGGCTACACCTTC

d_gene: TRBD1
v_gene: TRBV7-2
abundance: NA
j_gene: TRBJ1-2
CDR3aa: CASSLGDRGNGYTF
CDR3nt: TGTGCCAGCAGCTTAGGTGACAGGGGGAATGGCTACACCTTC

d_gene: TRBD2
v_gene: TRBV7-8
abundance: NA
j_gene: TRBJ2-1
CDR3aa: CASSPPSGQRELRFF
CDR3nt: TGTGCCAGCAGCCCCCCTTCCGGCCAGCGGGAATTACGGTTCTTC

d_gene: NA
v_gene: TRBV6-5
abundance: few
j_gene: TRBJ2-2
CDR3aa: CATSPTGELFF
CDR3nt: TGTGCCACCTCTCCCACCGGGGAGCTGTTTTTT

d_gene: NA
v_gene: TRBV7-8
abundance: NA
j_gene: TRBJ2-3
CDR3aa: CASSLVGNRATDTQYF
CDR3nt: TGTGCCAGCAGCTTAGTGGGCAACAGGGCCACAGATACGCAGTATTTT

d_gene: TRBD1
v_gene: TRBV28
abundance: NA
j_gene: TRBJ1-2
CDR3aa: CASRPGQGYGYTF
CDR3nt: TGTGCCAGCAGACCGGGACAGGGCTATGGCTACACCTTC

d_gene: TRBD1
v_gene: TRBV2
abundance: NA
j_gene: TRBJ1-4
CDR3aa: CAGRGPGEKLFF
CDR3nt: TGTGCCGGCAGGGGGCCAGGAGAAAAACTGTTTTTT

d_gene: TRBD1
v_gene: TRBV30
abundance: NA
j_gene: TRBJ2-7
CDR3aa: CAWSRTGYEQYF
CDR3nt: TGTGCCTGGAGCCGGACAGGCTACGAGCAGTACTTC

d_gene: TRBD1
v_gene: TRBV3-1/TRBV3-2
abundance: NA
j_gene: TRBJ2-2
CDR3aa: CASSLTGGGELFF
CDR3nt: TGTGCCAGCAGCCTAACAGGGGGCGGGGAGCTGTTTTTT

d_gene: TRBD2
v_gene: TRBV11-2
abundance: NA
j_gene: TRBJ2-7
CDR3aa: CASSSTSGVKYF
CDR3nt: TGTGCCAGCAGCTCAACTAGCGGGGTAAAGTACTTC

d_gene: TRBD1
v_gene: TRBV6-2/TRBV6-3
abundance: NA
j_gene: TRBJ1-5
CDR3aa: CASSPGTGTHQPQHF
CDR3nt: TGTGCCAGCAGTCCCGGGACAGGGACTCATCAGCCCCAGCATTTT

d_gene: TRBD1
v_gene: TRBV18
abundance: once
j_gene: TRBJ2-3
CDR3aa: CASSPDGQVSTDTQYF
CDR3nt: TGTGCCAGCTCACCTGACGGACAGGTTAGCACAGATACGCAGTATTTT

d_gene: TRBD1
v_gene: TRBV2
abundance: NA
j_gene: TRBJ2-5
CDR3aa: CASSEGIDRDQETQYF
CDR3nt: TGTGCCAGCAGCGAGGGGATCGACAGGGACCAAGAGACCCAGTACTTC

d_gene: TRBD1
v_gene: TRBV19
abundance: NA
j_gene: TRBJ2-5
CDR3aa: CASSQGDSYQETQYF
CDR3nt: TGTGCCAGTAGCCAAGGGGACAGTTACCAAGAGACCCAGTACTTC

d_gene: NA
v_gene: TRBV3-1/TRBV3-2
abundance: NA
j_gene: TRBJ1-1
CDR3aa: CASSHRGNTEAFF
CDR3nt: TGTGCCAGCAGCCACAGGGGGAACACTGAAGCTTTCTTT

d_gene: NA
v_gene: TRBV18
abundance: NA
j_gene: TRBJ1-1
CDR3aa: CASSPRGGNTEAFF
CDR3nt: TGTGCCAGCTCACCGCGCGGGGGGAACACTGAAGCTTTCTTT

d_gene: NA
v_gene: TRBV6-6
abundance: NA
j_gene: TRBJ1-2
CDR3aa: CASGSSPGTYYGYTF
CDR3nt: TGTGCCAGCGGTAGCTCTCCCGGGACTTACTATGGCTACACCTTC

d_gene: NA
v_gene: TRBV29-1
abundance: NA
j_gene: TRBJ1-2
CDR3aa: CSVEYYRPSYGYTF
CDR3nt: TGCAGCGTTGAATATTACAGGCCCAGCTATGGCTACACCTTC

d_gene: NA
v_gene: TRBV29-1
abundance: NA
j_gene: TRBJ1-3
CDR3aa: CSGSMGLYSGNTIYF
CDR3nt: TGCAGCGGATCAATGGGACTTTACTCTGGAAACACCATATATTTT

d_gene: TRBD1
v_gene: TRBV5-1
abundance: NA
j_gene: TRBJ1-2
CDR3aa: CASSPGTGPYGYTF
CDR3nt: TGCGCCAGCAGCCCCGGGACAGGGCCCTATGGCTACACCTTC

d_gene: NA
v_gene: TRBV5-5
abundance: NA
j_gene: TRBJ2-1
CDR3aa: CASSSRGIYNEQFF
CDR3nt: TGTGCCAGCAGCTCCAGGGGAATCTACAATGAGCAGTTCTTC

d_gene: NA
v_gene: TRBV3-1/TRBV3-2
abundance: NA
j_gene: TRBJ1-2
CDR3aa: CASSHREVQMWGYTF
CDR3nt: TGTGCCAGCAGCCATCGGGAAGTCCAGATGTGGGGCTACACCTTC

d_gene: TRBD2
v_gene: TRBV5-8
abundance: NA
j_gene: TRBJ2-7
CDR3aa: CASSLDAGRATYEQYF
CDR3nt: TGTGCCAGCAGCTTGGACGCGGGGAGGGCAACGTACGAGCAGTACTTC

d_gene: NA
v_gene: TRBV9
abundance: NA
j_gene: TRBJ1-2
CDR3aa: CASSVVQDYGYTF
CDR3nt: TGTGCCAGCAGCGTAGTACAGGACTATGGCTACACCTTC

d_gene: NA
v_gene: TRBV7-2
abundance: NA
j_gene: TRBJ1-6
CDR3aa: CASSLAAVSPLHF
CDR3nt: TGTGCCAGCAGCTTAGCGGCAGTATCACCCCTCCACTTT

d_gene: TRBD1
v_gene: TRBV19
abundance: NA
j_gene: TRBJ2-3
CDR3aa: CASSIRGHGDTQYF
CDR3nt: TGTGCCAGTAGTATAAGGGGGCACGGAGATACGCAGTATTTT

d_gene: NA
v_gene: TRBV19
abundance: NA
j_gene: TRBJ1-1
CDR3aa: CASTPPGTHTVNTEAFF
CDR3nt: TGTGCCAGTACTCCCCCCGGGACACACACCGTGAACACTGAAGCTTTCTTT

d_gene: NA
v_gene: TRBV5-1
abundance: NA
j_gene: TRBJ1-5
CDR3aa: CASSLFPNQPQHF
CDR3nt: TGCGCCAGCAGCTTGTTTCCTAATCAGCCCCAGCATTTT

d_gene: NA
v_gene: TRBV30
abundance: few
j_gene: TRBJ1-3
CDR3aa: CAWSGSSGNTIYF
CDR3nt: TGTGCCTGGAGCGGTTCCTCTGGAAACACCATATATTTT

d_gene: TRBD2
v_gene: TRBV4-2
abundance: NA
j_gene: TRBJ2-1
CDR3aa: CASSQFMTSGGASYNEQFF
CDR3nt: TGTGCCAGCAGCCAATTCATGACCAGCGGGGGGGCCTCGTACAATGAGCAGTTCTTC

d_gene: NA
v_gene: TRBV20-1
abundance: NA
j_gene: TRBJ1-2
CDR3aa: CSASRGDGYTF
CDR3nt: TGCAGTGCTAGCAGGGGCGATGGCTACACCTTC

d_gene: NA
v_gene: TRBV7-3
abundance: NA
j_gene: TRBJ1-6
CDR3aa: CASSLKGDSYNSPLHF
CDR3nt: TGTGCCAGCAGCTTAAAAGGAGATTCCTATAATTCACCCCTCCACTTT

d_gene: TRBD1
v_gene: TRBV6-5
abundance: NA
j_gene: TRBJ1-2
CDR3aa: CASSRQGSYGYTF
CDR3nt: TGTGCCAGCAGTCGACAGGGGTCCTATGGCTACACCTTC

d_gene: NA
v_gene: TRBV27
abundance: NA
j_gene: TRBJ1-1
CDR3aa: CASTPVGAGTEAFF
CDR3nt: TGTGCCAGCACCCCCGTGGGGGCGGGCACTGAAGCTTTCTTT

d_gene: NA
v_gene: TRBV6-5
abundance: NA
j_gene: TRBJ1-2
CDR3aa: CASSTRGGNGYTF
CDR3nt: TGTGCCAGCAGTACTCGGGGGGGTAATGGCTACACCTTC

d_gene: TRBD1
v_gene: TRBV5-1
abundance: few
j_gene: TRBJ1-2
CDR3aa: CASSVDRAGGYTF
CDR3nt: TGCGCCAGCAGCGTCGACAGGGCCGGGGGCTACACCTTC

d_gene: TRBD2
v_gene: TRBV7-2
abundance: NA
j_gene: TRBJ2-7
CDR3aa: CASSSTLLAGRRGEQYF
CDR3nt: TGTGCCAGCAGCTCAACCCTACTAGCGGGGAGGAGGGGGGAGCAGTACTTC

d_gene: NA
v_gene: TRBV6-5
abundance: once
j_gene: TRBJ1-2
CDR3aa: CASSYDSDYGYTF
CDR3nt: TGTGCCAGCAGTTACGACAGCGACTATGGCTACACCTTC

d_gene: NA
v_gene: TRBV29-1
abundance: NA
j_gene: TRBJ1-1
CDR3aa: CSALPPGGEVNTEAFF
CDR3nt: TGCAGCGCCCTCCCCCCGGGGGGCGAGGTGAACACTGAAGCTTTCTTT

d_gene: NA
v_gene: TRBV24-1
abundance: NA
j_gene: TRBJ1-2
CDR3aa: CATSDPTRTANYGYTF
CDR3nt: TGTGCCACCAGTGACCCCACCCGGACAGCCAACTATGGCTACACCTTC